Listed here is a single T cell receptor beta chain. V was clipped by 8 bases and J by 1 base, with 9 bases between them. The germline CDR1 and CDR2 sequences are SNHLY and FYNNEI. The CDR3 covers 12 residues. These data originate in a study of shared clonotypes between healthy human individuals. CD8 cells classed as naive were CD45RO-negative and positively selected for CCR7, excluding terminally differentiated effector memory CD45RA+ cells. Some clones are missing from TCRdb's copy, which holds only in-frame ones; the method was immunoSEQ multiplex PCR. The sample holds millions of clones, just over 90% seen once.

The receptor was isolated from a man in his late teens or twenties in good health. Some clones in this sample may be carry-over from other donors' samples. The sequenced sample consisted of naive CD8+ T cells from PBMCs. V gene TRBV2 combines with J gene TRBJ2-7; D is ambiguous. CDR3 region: CASGRSSYEQYF. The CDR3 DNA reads TGTGCCAGCGGGCGGAGTTCCTACGAGCAGTACTTC.